The 30 T cell receptor beta chains below were found in one sample sequenced in a study of early T cells in non-severe SARS-CoV-2 infection. MiXCR, run by TCRdb on the 5' RACE reads, gives a single entry per CDR3 protein. There are roughly 32,000 distinct CDR3 sequences in the sample; 8% to 9.5% occur only once, and 13% lies in the top ten. Specimen: whole blood. The receptors originated from an adult who was a healthcare worker with PCR-confirmed SARS-CoV-2 infection or an uninfected control (not recorded which).

This clonotype has just a few counts. The rearrangement links TRBV24-1 to TRBJ2-1, with TRBD2 identical over 13 bases. Germline V gene lookup returns CDR1 KGHDR and CDR2 SFDVKD. Trimming cost V 9 bases and J 5 bases; bases outside gene matches: 3. The CDR3 is 14 residues long. The CDR3 DNA reads as TGTGCCACCCGCGGGACTAGCGGGGACAATGAGCAGTTCTTC. Protein product: CATRGTSGDNEQFF.

Comment on this clonotype: A much bigger clone sits one base away, suggesting this may be a read error. J is TRBJ2-7 and V is TRBV3-1; D gene unclear. The CDR3 runs 13 residues. Germline V lookup: CDR1 LGHDT, CDR2 YNNKEL (reference sequence). The CDR3 sequence is CGSSQMSAYEQYF. CDR3 coding DNA: TGTGGCAGCAGCCAAATGTCGGCCTACGAGCAGTACTTC.

V usage is TRBV11-1 and J usage is TRBJ2-1; D is undetermined. Deletions cut 3 bases from V and 0 bases from J, with 9 bases between. Germline V lookup: CDR1 SGHAT, CDR2 FQDESV (reference sequence). CDR3 size: 15 residues. In DNA, the CDR3 is TGTGCCAGCAGCTTGCTTCATAGCTCCTACAATGAGCAGTTCTTC. Amino acid sequence: CASSLLHSSYNEQFF.

The V call is TRBV5-5, the J call TRBJ1-1; TRBD1 is a possible D gene (5 bases). This CDR3 region has 15 residues. Trimming stripped 0 bases from V and 2 bases from J, with 11 bases between. In germline, CDR1 is SGHKS, CDR2 YYEKEE (reference sequence). The CDR3 nucleotides read TGTGCCAGCAGCTTGGAAGGCAGGGCTAACACTGAAGCTTTCTTT. This translates into CASSLEGRANTEAFF.

A word on this clonotype: This may come from a read error, since a much larger clone is one base off. The chain couples TRBV2 to TRBJ2-1; 7 positions match TRBD2. V lost 7 bases, J lost 5 bases, and 11 bases stayed unmatched. From germline, CDR1 is SNHLY and CDR2 FYNNEI. This CDR3 region has 15 residues. The CDR3 nucleotides read TGTGCCAGCACCGCGTGGCGGGGGACTGACAATGAGCAGTTCTTC. Its protein product is CASTAWRGTDNEQFF.

This chain connects TRBV7-9 to TRBJ2-5, with D tentatively TRBD2 (5 bases). The CDR3 is made up of 15 amino acids. The V gene's germline CDR1 is SEHNR and CDR2 FQNEAQ (reference sequence). Trimming pared 6 bases from V and 5 bases from J, leaving 19 bases between. CDR3 loop: CASSTGSGDGETQYF. DNA of the CDR3: TGTGCCAGCAGTACTGGCAGCGGTGATGGGGAGACCCAGTACTTC.

V is TRBV7-2 and J is TRBJ1-1; possible D gene TRBD1, 6 bases. The CDR3 length is 14 residues. V was pared by 4 bases and J by 5 bases, with 14 bases between. Germline V CDR1 and CDR2: SGHTA, FQGNSA. The CDR3 bases are TGTGCCAGCAGCTCACAGGGTCTTTGGACTGAAGCTTTCTTT. Its translation is CASSSQGLWTEAFF.

In its sample, this clonotype was seen many times. V is TRBV7-8 and J is TRBJ2-7; the D is unclear. The germline V gene encodes CDR1 SGHVS and CDR2 FQNEAQ. The CDR3 covers 12 residues. Trimming shortened V by 6 bases and J by 6 bases, and 12 bases separated the two germline ends. The CDR3: CASRQTSAEQYF. The CDR3 DNA sequence: TGTGCCAGCAGACAGACCTCGGCCGAGCAGTACTTC.

A few counts support this clonotype. The CDR3 DNA reads TGTGCCAGCCGGACAGGGGGCGTCACCGGGGAGCTGTTTTTT. Translating gives CASRTGGVTGELFF. This chain connects TRBV18 to TRBJ2-2; 11 positions agree with TRBD1. Germline assignment: CDR1 KGHSH and CDR2 LQKENI. The CDR3 consists of 14 residues. V was clipped by 8 bases and J by 4 bases; unmatched bases: 3.

The chain has TRBV6-6 and TRBJ1-1; D remains unclear. V was trimmed by 1 base and J by 0 bases, leaving 12 bases between them. This CDR3 has 16 residues. Germline loops: CDR1 MNHNY, CDR2 SVGAGI (reference sequence). CDR3 protein: CASSYLQPAMNTEAFF. In nucleotides, the CDR3 is TGTGCCAGCAGTTACTTACAGCCGGCCATGAACACTGAAGCTTTCTTT.

This clonotype was picked up a small number of times. The V gene is TRBV20-1, the J gene TRBJ2-3, with 14 bases identical to TRBD2. The CDR3 runs to 19 residues. The V gene's germline CDR1 is DFQATT and CDR2 SNEGSKA (reference sequence). Losses at the gene ends were 2 bases for V and 2 bases for J; bases not matched to a gene: 12. The DNA of the CDR3 is TGCAGTGCTAGACCGGCCCAGGGACTAGCGGGGGCTTCCACAGATACGCAGTATTTT. This sequence encodes CSARPAQGLAGASTDTQYF.

This clonotype was detected ten times or more. The chain joins TRBV7-3 to TRBJ1-6, with a weak D call TRBD1 (5 bases). The CDR3 runs to 14 residues. Deletions cut 1 base from V and 12 bases from J, with 13 bases between. The germline gives CDR1 SGHTA, CDR2 FQGTGA. The DNA for the CDR3 is TGTGCCAGCAGCTTAAGCACAGGATTGGGACCCCTCCACTTT. Protein product: CASSLSTGLGPLHF.

This clonotype was seen a handful of times. This chain connects TRBV1 to TRBJ1-1; the table's TRBD1 call for D was not verified on the DNA. TRBV1 is tagged as a pseudogene. The CDR3 is 18 residues long. The CDR3 bases are TGCACCAGCAGCCAAGGTTTGGGAACAGGGGTCATGAACACTGAAGCTTTCTTT. This encodes CTSSQGLGTGVMNTEAFF.

The gene calls are TRBV6-1 and TRBJ1-6; D unclear. Germline lookup yields CDR1 MNHNS and CDR2 SASEGT. This CDR3 comprises 16 residues. V was trimmed by 1 base and J by 1 base, leaving 8 bases between them. The CDR3 DNA reads as TGTGCCAGCAGTGAAGTCGGCAGATCCTATAATTCACCCCTCCACTTT. It specifies CASSEVGRSYNSPLHF.

This clonotype was found a few times. The rearrangement joins TRBV15 to TRBJ1-2, with a tentative D call TRBD1 (5 bases). The CDR3 extends over 15 amino acids. Germline-derived CDR1 and CDR2 are LNHNV and YYDKDF (reference sequence). The ends were cut back, 1 base at V and 4 bases at J, with 13 bases in the middle. The CDR3 here is CATSRATAGLYGYTF. DNA of the CDR3: TGTGCCACCAGCAGAGCGACAGCAGGGCTCTATGGCTACACCTTC.

This clonotype showed up many times. The chain recombines TRBV12-5 with TRBJ1-1; no clear D. CDR3 length: 13 residues. V lost 3 bases and J 2 bases, leaving 7 bases between the germline ends. Germline V lookup: CDR1 LGHNT, CDR2 FRNRAP. Here the CDR3 DNA reads TGTGCTAGTGGTTTTTACAGAAACACTGAAGCTTTCTTT. Translation: CASGFYRNTEAFF.

This clonotype was picked up many times. V and J are TRBV20-1 and TRBJ2-5; 7 bases fit TRBD1. The CDR3 is 13 residues long. The germline gives CDR1 DFQATT, CDR2 SNEGSKA (reference sequence). Trimming cost V 4 bases and J 7 bases; bases outside gene matches: 9. DNA of the CDR3: TGCAGTGCTAAGGGGGCCGGAACCGTGACCCAGTACTTC. This encodes CSAKGAGTVTQYF.

This clonotype occurred once. The genes are TRBV5-5 and TRBJ2-7, with 8 bases identical to TRBD1. This CDR3 spans 18 amino acids. V lost 0 bases and J lost 0; bases outside the gene matches: 11. Germline lookup yields CDR1 SGHKS and CDR2 YYEKEE (reference sequence). CDR3 protein: CASSLETGAAIPSYEQYF. CDR3 nucleotides: TGTGCCAGCAGCTTGGAGACAGGGGCTGCCATCCCCTCCTACGAGCAGTACTTC. Supplemented by reference TRBV5-5 and TRBJ2-7, the full variable domain reads DAGVTQSPTHLIKTRGQQVTLRCSPISGHKSVSWYQQVLGQGPQFIFQYYEKEERGRGNFPDRFSARQFPNYSSELNVNALLLGDSALYLCASSLETGAAIPSYEQYFGPGTRLTVT.

The chain joins TRBV25-1 to TRBJ2-6; 8 positions agree with TRBD1. Germline V gives CDR1 MGHDK, CDR2 SYGVNS. V was clipped by 5 bases and J by 2 bases; unmatched bases: 2. The CDR3 runs to 15 residues. The CDR3 reads CASSPTGAGANVLTF. In nucleotides, the CDR3 is TGTGCCAGCAGTCCGACAGGGGCTGGGGCCAACGTCCTGACTTTC.

This clonotype was seen only a few times. The chain carries TRBV7-9 and TRBJ2-7, with D possibly being TRBD1 (5 bases). Germline CDR1 SEHNR, CDR2 FQNEAQ (reference sequence). V was shortened by 6 bases and J by 6 bases, with 15 bases between the two germline ends. CDR3 length: 13 residues. The CDR3: CASRSAGFSEQYF. DNA for the CDR3: TGTGCCAGCAGATCGGCAGGGTTTTCCGAGCAGTACTTC. Using reference TRBV7-9 and TRBJ2-7 for the parts outside the CDR3, the full variable domain is DTGVSQNPRHKITKRGQNVTFRCDPISEHNRLYWYRQTLGQGPEFLTYFQNEAQLEKSRLLSDRFSAERPKGSFSTLEIQRTEQGDSAMYLCASRSAGFSEQYFGPGTRLTVT.

This clonotype was seen ten or more times. This chain links TRBV3-1 with TRBJ2-4; the D is unclear. CDR3 length: 13 residues. Trimming left V 4 bases short and J 7 bases short, with 11 bases between. Per the germline V gene, CDR1 is LGHDT and CDR2 is YNNKEL (reference sequence). CDR3 loop: CASSLQTGNIQYF. The CDR3 DNA is TGTGCCAGCAGCCTCCAGACGGGTAACATTCAGTACTTC. Complete variable domain (other parts from reference TRBV3-1 and TRBJ2-4): DTAVSQTPKYLVTQMGNDKSIKCEQNLGHDTMYWYKQDSKKFLKIMFSYNNKELIINETVPNRFSPKSPDKAHLNLHINSLELGDSAVYFCASSLQTGNIQYFGAGTRLSVL.

In this sample, this clonotype turned up many times. This chain links TRBV19 with TRBJ2-1; unclear D gene. V was cut by 7 bases and J by 5 bases, with 12 bases left in between. CDR1 and CDR2 (germline): LNHDA, SQIVND (reference sequence). The CDR3 length is 13 residues. The CDR3 region has the DNA TGTGCCAGTACCGGAGTTCCCCACAATGAGCAGTTCTTC. Translation gives CASTGVPHNEQFF.

The sample holds many counts of this clonotype. J is TRBJ1-5 and V is TRBV29-1, with D uncertain. This CDR3 region has 13 residues. V was trimmed by 4 bases and J by 1 base, leaving 8 bases between them. The V gene's germline CDR1 is SQVTM and CDR2 ANQGSEA. The CDR3 sequence: CSVGQTSNQPQHF. In DNA, the CDR3 is TGCAGCGTTGGGCAGACAAGCAATCAGCCCCAGCATTTT.

This clonotype occurred a few times. This CDR3 reads CASSLRGLAGVNTDTQYF. The CDR3 bases are TGTGCCAGCAGCTTGAGGGGACTAGCGGGGGTAAACACAGATACGCAGTATTTT. The chain has TRBV5-4 and TRBJ2-3; 14 nucleotides line up with TRBD2. J lost 2 bases, V lost 1 base, and 6 bases had no gene match. Germline lookup yields CDR1 SGHNT and CDR2 YYREEE (reference sequence). This CDR3 region has 18 residues.

Many counts were recorded for this clonotype. This sequence joins TRBV19 and TRBJ2-7; weak D call: TRBD1 (7 bases). This CDR3 is 15 amino acids long. V was clipped by 4 bases and J by 7 bases, with 20 bases between them. CDR1 is LNHDA and CDR2 is SQIVND in the germline V gene (reference sequence). The CDR3 protein is CASSTSGGGAGEQYF. CDR3 bases: TGTGCCAGTAGTACGTCTGGAGGGGGCGCGGGGGAGCAGTACTTC.

This clonotype has a handful of counts. V usage is TRBV1 and J usage is TRBJ1-1; the table assigns TRBD1, which was not confirmed against the DNA. TRBV1 corresponds to a pseudogene. The CDR3 contains 15 residues. The CDR3 nucleotides read TGCACCAGCAATAGCCGATCGAGAGGGTCCCGCGAAGCTTTCTTT. Protein: CTSNSRSRGSREAFF.

This clonotype has at least ten counts. The V and J genes are TRBV18 and TRBJ2-6, with D unclear. CDR1 is KGHSH, CDR2 LQKENI, per germline. V was trimmed by 0 bases and J by 4 bases, leaving 10 bases between them. CDR3 size: 16 residues. CDR3 protein: CASSPPLGSGANVLTF. The CDR3 DNA sequence: TGTGCCAGCTCACCACCTCTCGGCTCAGGGGCCAACGTCCTGACTTTC. Complete variable domain (other parts from reference TRBV18 and TRBJ2-6): NAGVMQNPRHLVRRRGQEARLRCSPMKGHSHVYWYRQLPEEGLKFMVYLQKENIIDESGMPKERFSAEFPKEGPSILRIQQVVRGDSAAYFCASSPPLGSGANVLTFGAGSRLTVL.

The genes are TRBV11-3 and TRBJ1-1; D gene ambiguous. The V end was cut by 2 bases, the J end by 7 bases, with 8 bases between. The germline V gene has CDR1 SGHNT and CDR2 YENEEA. The CDR3 has 12 residues. The CDR3 DNA reads TGTGCCAGCAGCTTAAACTGGGGTGAAGCTTTCTTT. Residues: CASSLNWGEAFF.

This clonotype was found many times. The gene calls are TRBV6-2 or TRBV6-3 and TRBJ2-3; D unclear. The length of the CDR3 is 12 residues. Trimming stripped 5 bases from V and 4 bases from J, with 7 bases between. Germline V gene lookup returns CDR1 MNHEY and CDR2 SVGEGT. CDR3 bases: TGTGCCAGCAGTACGACCGCAGATACGCAGTATTTT. It specifies CASSTTADTQYF.

CDR3 coding DNA: TGTGCCAGCAGTGTTATCCGGACAGGGGCTAATTCACCCCTCCACTTT. Amino acids: CASSVIRTGANSPLHF. The genes are TRBV6-1 and TRBJ1-6; TRBD1 matches at 9 bases. This CDR3 is built from 16 residues. Germline V lookup: CDR1 MNHNS, CDR2 SASEGT. V shed 4 bases and J 6 bases; nucleotides not matched to a gene: 7.